This TCR beta chain came from a study of yellow fever vaccine responses in identical twins. TCRdb reprocessed the RT-PCR reads with MiXCR, giving one entry per CDR3 protein. The sample has 35,000 or so distinct CDR3 sequences, more than 45% seen once. Findings and limits, study-wide: Twins reportedly appeared to share part of their vaccine T cell response while keeping part individual.

This clonotype has more than one count but fewer than ten. As yet, its antigen is unknown. V lost 7 bases and J lost 1, with 22 bases in between. This CDR3 has 17 residues. The chain employs TRBV12-3 or TRBV12-4 and TRBJ1-2; no clear D. The sequence derives from a woman aged 18-35 years who received the yellow fever vaccine. The specimen comprised T cells from blood (PBMCs), unsorted or a sorted subset (not recorded which), sampled before or after yellow fever vaccination (not recorded which). The CDR3 nucleotides read TGTGCCAGCATCAACAGTGGGCCGTCGGCATTTAACTATGGCTACACCTTC. Amino acid sequence: CASINSGPSAFNYGYTF.